The 7 T cell receptor beta chains given below trace back to one sample, sequenced in a study of shared clonotypes between healthy human individuals (dated by TCRdb to 2018 to 2020). Library preparation used the immunoSEQ multiplex PCR assay. Held by TCRdb, this immuneACCESS table contains in-frame sequences only and omits some clones. Under half of the omission traces to an unresolved V gene where checked; the cause of the rest is unknown. The sample table lists more than 1,200,000 clones, less than 99% of them with a count of one. The ten largest clonotypes hold 0.36% of the sample. What was sequenced was naive CD4+ T cells sorted from blood. The intended sense of this specimen's cell subset or site label: CD45RA+ positively selected. The source is a man aged 25 to 45 in good health.

The J gene is TRBJ1-5, the V gene TRBV5-1, with D perhaps matching TRBD1 (6 bases). The germline gives CDR1 SGHRS, CDR2 YFSETQ. This CDR3 contains 15 residues. V was shortened by 4 bases and J by 4 bases, with 15 bases between the two germline ends. DNA for the CDR3: TGCGCCAGCAGCCCGGGGGGGACATCGAATCAGCCCCAGCATTTT. It codes for CASSPGGTSNQPQHF. The full variable domain, rest sourced from reference TRBV5-1 and TRBJ1-5, is KAGVTQTPRYLIKTRGQQVTLSCSPISGHRSVSWYQQTPGQGLQFLFEYFSETQRNKGNFPGRFSGRQFSNSRSEMNVSTLELGDSALYLCASSPGGTSNQPQHFGDGTRLSIL.

The rearrangement uses TRBV5-1 and TRBJ2-3, with 10 bases aligning to TRBD1. From germline, CDR1 is SGHRS and CDR2 YFSETQ. The trim removed 7 bases at V and 5 bases at J, leaving 16 bases unmatched. The CDR3 has 17 amino acids. The CDR3 loop is CASQAPAGTGVVDTQYF. CDR3 DNA: TGCGCCAGCCAAGCCCCGGCCGGGACAGGGGTAGTAGATACGCAGTATTTT.

The chain is built from TRBV18 and TRBJ1-2; possible D gene TRBD1, 5 bases. Germline CDR1 and CDR2: KGHSH and LQKENI. Trimming shortened V by 4 bases and J by 5 bases, and 23 bases separated the two germline ends. This CDR3 spans 17 amino acids. DNA of the CDR3: TGTGCCAGCTCACGTCCCAGGGAATCGGGCTTTCCTTATGGCTACACCTTC. As protein: CASSRPRESGFPYGYTF.

The chain recombines TRBV9 with TRBJ1-2; D not certain. Trimming took 4 bases from V and 3 from J, leaving 16 bases between them. CDR3 length: 15 amino acids. Germline assignment: CDR1 SGDLS and CDR2 YYNGEE. CDR3 bases: TGTGCCAGCAGCTCGACAAGTCTGAATTACTATGGCTACACCTTC. It specifies CASSSTSLNYYGYTF.

The CDR3 sequence: CASSDSTAGDGVWDIQPQHF. CDR3 nucleotides: TGTGCCAGCAGTGACTCGACAGCAGGGGACGGGGTTTGGGATATTCAGCCCCAGCATTTT. The gene calls are TRBV6-4 and TRBJ1-5, with D possibly being TRBD1 (6 bases). Per the germline V gene, CDR1 is MRHNA and CDR2 is SNTAGT. CDR3 size: 20 residues. Between the trimmed V and J ends, which lost 0 bases and 6 bases, there was a span of 27 bases.

The V gene is TRBV15, the J gene TRBJ2-7; TRBD1 or TRBD2 may be the D gene (6 bases each). Germline V gene lookup returns CDR1 LNHNV and CDR2 YYDKDF (reference sequence). The V gene lost 5 bases and the J gene lost 4 bases, with 15 bases spanning the gap. The CDR3 has 14 residues. CDR3 sequence (DNA): TGTGCCACCAGCCGCGGGACACTCCAATACGAGCAGTACTTC. Translated: CATSRGTLQYEQYF.

The count of this clone is one. The rearrangement joins TRBV6-5 to TRBJ1-2; D unclear. V was trimmed by 10 bases and J by 7 bases, leaving 13 bases between them. Germline CDR1 and CDR2: MNHEY and SVGAGI. The CDR3 loop spans 11 amino acids. CDR3 DNA: TGTGCCACCATAAGGATGGGTGGCTACACCTTC. Residues: CATIRMGGYTF.